These 28 T cell receptor beta chains were sequenced from one sample in a study of cytomegalovirus exposure and HLA in healthy donors. Amplification used 60 Vbeta primers and 13 Jbeta primers. Clones were read by immunoSEQ multiplex PCR, and TCRdb kept only the in-frame ones, dropping some. The data show some 120,000 clones, with about three quarters seen just once and 0.85% to 1.3% held by the top ten. The specimen sequenced was PBMCs. These receptors were collected from a human donor in good health.

This chain's CDR3 is CASSRRGAGTEAFF. DNA for the CDR3: TGTGCCAGCAGCCGACGGGGGGCGGGTACTGAAGCTTTCTTT. This sequence joins TRBV5-8 and TRBJ1-1, with D possibly matching TRBD1 (6 bases). CDR1 is SGHTS and CDR2 is YDEGEE in the germline V gene. Deletions cut 4 bases from V and 5 bases from J, with 15 bases between. CDR3 length equals 14 residues.

The rearrangement uses TRBV7-6 and TRBJ2-1; 10 bases line up with TRBD2. The CDR3 has 17 residues. Per germline, CDR1 SGHVS and CDR2 FNYEAQ. The J segment lost 2 bases and the V segment lost 4 bases, leaving 8 bases of the junction unmatched. In nucleotides, the CDR3 is TGTGCCAGCAGCTCATCTACTAGCGGGGTCCCCTACAATGAGCAGTTCTTC. Amino acid sequence: CASSSSTSGVPYNEQFF.

V usage is TRBV28 and J usage is TRBJ1-2; 8 bases fit TRBD1. CDR1 MDHEN and CDR2 SYDVKM come from the germline V gene. The CDR3 sequence is 14 residues long. V trimming: 4 bases; J trimming: 8 bases; junction bases outside the gene matches: 9. The DNA for the CDR3 is TGTGCCAGCAGTTCGCGGACAGGGACGGGCGGCTACACCTTC. Translated: CASSSRTGTGGYTF.

This clone was found once. The chain links TRBV7-6 to TRBJ1-1, with D possibly being TRBD1 (6 bases). CDR3 size: 15 residues. The V gene lost 5 bases and the J gene lost 1 base, with 14 bases spanning the gap. Germline lookup yields CDR1 SGHVS and CDR2 FNYEAQ. This CDR3 is CASSPDKGGNTEAFF. Here the CDR3 DNA reads TGTGCCAGCAGCCCCGACAAAGGGGGGAACACTGAAGCTTTCTTT.

The chain has TRBV18 and TRBJ1-1; D ambiguous. Trimming pared 0 bases from V and 10 bases from J, leaving 12 bases between. Germline V CDR1 and CDR2: KGHSH, LQKENI. This CDR3 spans 13 amino acids. Here the CDR3 reads CASSPPLAVGAFF. The CDR3 bases are TGTGCCAGCTCACCACCGTTGGCGGTGGGAGCTTTCTTT.

This sequence joins TRBV7-9 and TRBJ2-5; TRBD1 agrees at 9 bases. Trimming at V came to 6 bases and at J to 4 bases, leaving 6 bases not matched to a gene. Germline loops: CDR1 SEHNR, CDR2 FQNEAQ (reference sequence). CDR3 length: 14 residues. In nucleotides, the CDR3 is TGTGCCAGCAGTCCGGACAGGGGTCGAGAGACCCAGTACTTC. This gives the protein CASSPDRGRETQYF. The full variable domain, rest sourced from reference TRBV7-9 and TRBJ2-5, is DTGVSQNPRHKITKRGQNVTFRCDPISEHNRLYWYRQTLGQGPEFLTYFQNEAQLEKSRLLSDRFSAERPKGSFSTLEIQRTEQGDSAMYLCASSPDRGRETQYFGPGTRLLVL.

The chain uses TRBV9 and TRBJ2-3; a possible D gene is TRBD1 (5 bases). Trimming stripped 0 bases from V and 0 bases from J, with 8 bases between. CDR3 length: 15 residues. Germline-derived CDR1 and CDR2 are SGDLS and YYNGEE. CDR3 sequence: CASSVGTGSTDTQYF. The CDR3 nucleotides read TGTGCCAGCAGCGTAGGAACAGGTAGCACAGATACGCAGTATTTT.

This CDR3 reads CASSTGGPSTDTQYF. The CDR3 nucleotides read TGTGCCAGCAGCACGGGGGGGCCTAGCACAGATACGCAGTATTTT. The chain links TRBV13 to TRBJ2-3; 8 bases agree with TRBD2. CDR1 PRHDT and CDR2 FYEKMQ come from the germline V gene (reference sequence). The J segment lost 0 bases and the V segment lost 5 bases, leaving 4 bases of the junction unmatched. The CDR3 extends over 15 amino acids.

The rearrangement links TRBV11-2 to TRBJ2-5, with D perhaps TRBD2 (6 bases). CDR1 SGHAT and CDR2 FQNNGV come from the germline V gene. Trimming shortened V by 0 bases and J by 0 bases, and 14 bases separated the two germline ends. The CDR3 totals 17 residues. As DNA, the CDR3 is TGTGCCAGCAGCTTAGAGGCCGGGACTCCGTACCAAGAGACCCAGTACTTC. Its protein is CASSLEAGTPYQETQYF. The complete variable domain, with remaining parts taken from reference TRBV11-2 and TRBJ2-5, reads EAGVAQSPRYKIIEKRQSVAFWCNPISGHATLYWYQQILGQGPKLLIQFQNNGVVDDSQLPKDRFSAERLKGVDSTLKIQPAKLEDSAVYLCASSLEAGTPYQETQYFGPGTRLLVL.

The chain's CDR3 is CASSEEAGGQETQYF. For the CDR3, the DNA is TGTGCCAGCAGTGAGGAGGCGGGGGGGCAGGAGACCCAGTACTTC. The genes are TRBV6-1 and TRBJ2-5, with TRBD2 matching over 9 bases. Germline-derived CDR1 and CDR2 are MNHNS and SASEGT. V dropped 3 bases and J dropped 5; count of bases not matched to a gene: 7. This CDR3 comprises 15 residues.

This chain links TRBV6-5 with TRBJ2-3; possibly TRBD1 for D (6 bases). V was pared by 5 bases and J by 0 bases, with 12 bases between. Germline-derived CDR1 and CDR2 are MNHEY and SVGAGI. This CDR3 contains 15 residues. CDR3 DNA: TGTGCCAGCAGTCCGACGGGACACAGCACAGATACGCAGTATTTT. It is translated as CASSPTGHSTDTQYF.

This rearrangement joins TRBV6-5 to TRBJ2-5; TRBD2 is a possible D gene (5 bases). Trimming left V 2 bases short and J 5 bases short, with 9 bases between. Per the germline V gene, CDR1 is MNHEY and CDR2 is SVGAGI. This CDR3 has 13 amino acids. The CDR3 nucleotides are TGTGCCAGCAGTTACCCGCGAGGGGAGACCCAGTACTTC. This sequence encodes CASSYPRGETQYF.

V gene TRBV19 combines with J gene TRBJ1-4, with 7 bases fitting TRBD1. The CDR3 has 13 amino acids. Per germline, CDR1 LNHDA and CDR2 SQIVND (reference sequence). The ends lost 8 bases at V and 7 bases at J; junction bases unmatched: 7. The CDR3 loop is CASLQGEGEKLFF. CDR3 coding DNA: TGTGCCAGTCTCCAGGGGGAAGGTGAAAAACTGTTTTTT.

The chain combines TRBV7-4 with TRBJ2-7; D is unresolved. CDR1 SGHVT and CDR2 SQSDAQ come from the germline V gene. This CDR3 region has 15 residues. V lost 0 bases, J lost 3 bases, and 12 bases lay in between. CDR3 DNA: TGTGCCAGCAGCTTAGCGCGGTTACGAAGCTACGAGCAGTACTTC. Translation: CASSLARLRSYEQYF.

The chain is built from TRBV15 and TRBJ1-2, with D possibly being TRBD1 (6 bases). The V and J ends lost 4 bases and 6 bases respectively, with 15 bases between them. Germline CDR1 is LNHNV and CDR2 is YYDKDF (reference sequence). CDR3 length equals 14 residues. The CDR3, as DNA: TGTGCCACCAGCAAACCTCAGGGGACCCATGGCTACACCTTC. Its protein is CATSKPQGTHGYTF.

This clone came up once. The chain carries TRBV2 and TRBJ2-1, with 9 bases identical to TRBD2. The germline CDR1 and CDR2 sequences are SNHLY and FYNNEI. V trimming: 5 bases; J trimming: 9 bases; junction bases outside the gene matches: 11. The CDR3 runs 15 residues. The CDR3 sequence: CASSFQRGVSAEQFF. The CDR3 coding sequence is TGTGCCAGCAGTTTCCAGCGGGGGGTGTCAGCTGAGCAGTTCTTC.

This clone was seen only once. The V call is TRBV5-1, the J call TRBJ2-7; no clear D. Germline CDR1 and CDR2: SGHRS and YFSETQ. CDR3 length: 13 residues. Deletions cut 4 bases from V and 4 bases from J, with 12 bases between. The CDR3: CASSLESLYEQYF. The CDR3 nucleotides read TGCGCCAGCAGCCTCGAGTCACTTTACGAGCAGTACTTC.

This chain uses TRBV2 with TRBJ1-4, with a weak D call TRBD1 (6 bases). The germline V gene encodes CDR1 SNHLY and CDR2 FYNNEI. The CDR3 is 11 residues long. The V and J ends lost 8 bases and 5 bases respectively, with 6 bases between them. The CDR3 bases are TGTGCCAGCGGACAGAATGAAAAACTGTTTTTT. This codes for CASGQNEKLFF.

This clone was seen just once. The CDR3 DNA reads TGTGCCAGCTCACCACGACAGGGGGGAAAACTGTTTTTT. It specifies CASSPRQGGKLFF. This rearrangement joins TRBV18 to TRBJ1-4, with TRBD1 identical over 9 bases. The CDR3 loop spans 13 amino acids. Germline CDR1 and CDR2: KGHSH and LQKENI. The V gene end was trimmed by 1 base and the J gene end by 10 bases; junction bases not matched to a gene: 1.

This clone was detected a few times. The chain is built from TRBV19 and TRBJ2-2, with D tentatively TRBD1 (5 bases). V lost 1 base to trimming and J lost 8 bases, with 14 bases between them. Germline values: CDR1 LNHDA, CDR2 SQIVND (reference sequence). The CDR3 extends over 15 amino acids. The CDR3: CASSIGTLLPGELFF. The CDR3 nucleotides are TGTGCCAGTAGTATAGGGACACTTCTCCCTGGGGAGCTGTTTTTT.

V usage is TRBV4-1 and J usage is TRBJ1-2; a possible D gene is TRBD1 (5 bases). This CDR3 comprises 14 residues. Germline V gene lookup returns CDR1 MGHRA and CDR2 YSYEKL. Deletions cut 1 base from V and 5 bases from J, with 11 bases between. CDR3 loop: CASSQGGGEYGYTF. In DNA form, the CDR3 reads TGCGCCAGCAGCCAAGGGGGCGGAGAATATGGCTACACCTTC.

This clone was counted between two and nine times. V is TRBV15 and J is TRBJ2-7; 9 bases align to TRBD2. Trimming removed 4 bases from V and 3 bases from J; junction bases left unmatched: 4. The CDR3 runs to 14 residues. Germline V gene lookup returns CDR1 LNHNV and CDR2 YYDKDF (reference sequence). CDR3 nucleotides: TGTGCCACCAGCACCCTAGCGGGACGCTACGAGCAGTACTTC. This codes for CATSTLAGRYEQYF.

The rearrangement uses TRBV28 and TRBJ1-5; tentative D call: TRBD1 (5 bases). Deletions cut 2 bases from V and 10 bases from J, with 24 bases between. The germline CDR1 and CDR2 sequences are MDHEN and SYDVKM. The CDR3 covers 17 residues. The CDR3 DNA sequence: TGTGCCAGCAGTTTAGGGGTTGCAGGGCCCTCGGGTGGTCCCCAGCATTTT. Translation: CASSLGVAGPSGGPQHF. Together with reference TRBV28 and TRBJ1-5, the CDR3 gives the full variable domain: DVKVTQSSRYLVKRTGEKVFLECVQDMDHENMFWYRQDPGLGLRLIYFSYDVKMKEKGDIPEGYSVSREKKERFSLILESASTNQTSMYLCASSLGVAGPSGGPQHFGDGTRLSIL.

This clone was detected only once. The chain couples TRBV7-6 to TRBJ1-2; weak D call: TRBD1 (6 bases). V was cut by 5 bases and J by 4 bases, with 20 bases left in between. The germline V gene encodes CDR1 SGHVS and CDR2 FNYEAQ. The CDR3 runs 16 residues. In DNA, the CDR3 is TGTGCCAGCAGCCCCCGGGGGGGGGCACGTATCTATGGCTACACCTTC. It specifies CASSPRGGARIYGYTF. The full variable domain, rest sourced from reference TRBV7-6 and TRBJ1-2, is GAGVSQSPRYKVTKRGQDVALRCDPISGHVSLYWYRQALGQGPEFLTYFNYEAQQDKSGLPNDRFSAERPEGSISTLTIQRTEQRDSAMYRCASSPRGGARIYGYTFGSGTRLTVV.

This clone was detected once. The chain couples TRBV4-1 to TRBJ2-5; tentatively, D is TRBD1 (6 bases). With the DNA end fitting TRBJ2-7 better, the J assignment may be wrong. CDR3 length: 16 residues. CDR1 and CDR2 from the germline V gene are MGHRA and YSYEKL. The CDR3 DNA is TGCGCCAGCAGCCAAGAACCCCAGGGGAGTCCCTACGAGCAGTACTTC. It specifies CASSQEPQGSPYEQYF.

This rearrangement joins TRBV7-3 to TRBJ1-4; a weak D match, TRBD1 (5 bases). This CDR3 spans 18 amino acids. CDR1 and CDR2 from the germline V gene are SGHTA and FQGTGA. V lost 5 bases and J lost 0, with 19 bases in between. The CDR3 sequence: CASSIPTVPAATNEKLFF. The CDR3 bases are TGTGCCAGCAGCATTCCGACAGTTCCCGCCGCAACTAATGAAAAACTGTTTTTT. Full variable domain (missing parts from reference TRBV7-3 and TRBJ1-4): GAGVSQTPSNKVTEKGKYVELRCDPISGHTALYWYRQSLGQGPEFLIYFQGTGAADDSGLPNDRFFAVRPEGSVSTLKIQRTERGDSAVYLCASSIPTVPAATNEKLFFGSGTQLSVL.

The chain links TRBV7-3 to TRBJ2-1; 7 bases line up with TRBD2. The trim removed 4 bases at V and 10 bases at J, leaving 7 bases unmatched. The CDR3 is 13 amino acids. CDR1 is SGHTA and CDR2 is FQGTGA in the germline V gene. In nucleotides, the CDR3 is TGTGCCAGCAGCTCTTCGTCGCGGGAGGAGCAGTTCTTC. It encodes CASSSSSREEQFF.

This clone was observed a single time. The genes are TRBV2 and TRBJ2-3; a possible D gene is TRBD2 (5 bases). The length of the CDR3 is 15 residues. V dropped 6 bases and J dropped 4 bases, with 17 bases sitting between them. Germline lookup yields CDR1 SNHLY and CDR2 FYNNEI. The CDR3 DNA sequence: TGTGCCAGCAGGGCTGAGGGTGACGCCCCAGATACGCAGTATTTT. Amino acid sequence: CASRAEGDAPDTQYF.